The 23 T cell receptor beta chains listed next were all sequenced from one sample in a study of T-cell reconstitution after alpha-beta-depleted transplantation in children (dated by TCRdb to the mid-2010s). Taken with the paper, the label for treatment or condition translates to: allogeneic hematopoietic cell transplantation with graft depleted of TCRalphabeta T cells and CD19 B cells. The library was produced with PCR. Sequencing relied on an Illumina HiSeq 2500. Molecular barcoding was employed in the preparation of TCR libraries, with unique molecular identifiers being used to normalize TCRbeta repertoire quantification. TCRdb applied fastp at Q25 and MiXCR to the public reads, then kept only in-frame beta chains. Each record represents a unique CDR3 protein, reported with the most common genes and DNA among its rows. A total of fewer than 550,000 distinct CDR3 sequences appear in this sample, about an eighth of them only once. Jointly, the top ten make up less than 15% of the sample.

Specimen: PBMCs, mostly from graft donor cells, collected 180 days after TCRalphabeta/CD19-depleted stem cell transplant. The receptor source for this set is a female patient aged 2-10 years who had a stem cell transplant for aplastic anemia, so the T cells may come from the graft donor.

The chain is built from TRBV12-3 or TRBV12-4 and TRBJ2-1; a possible D gene is TRBD1 (5 bases). V was clipped by 7 bases and J by 5 bases, with 18 bases between them. The CDR3 runs 15 residues. CDR3 in amino acids: CASTKKGLRHNEQFF. The CDR3, as DNA: TGTGCCAGCACCAAGAAGGGGCTCCGCCACAATGAGCAGTTCTTC.

This clonotype was detected many times. This chain's CDR3 is CATSGPGTSGNNEQFF. For the CDR3, the DNA is TGTGCCACCAGTGGCCCCGGGACTAGCGGGAACAATGAGCAGTTCTTC. The rearrangement links TRBV24-1 to TRBJ2-1; 13 bases line up with TRBD2. V shed 5 bases and J 5 bases; nucleotides not matched to a gene: 5. The CDR3 has 16 amino acids. Germline V lookup: CDR1 KGHDR, CDR2 SFDVKD.

The rearrangement joins TRBV27 to TRBJ1-5, with 7 bases fitting TRBD1. Trimming removed 5 bases from V and 5 bases from J; junction bases left unmatched: 3. Germline CDR1 is MNHEY and CDR2 is SMNVEV (reference sequence). The CDR3 length is 13 residues. As DNA, the CDR3 is TGTGCCAGCAGTAGGGGGCCGGATCAGCCCCAGCATTTT. Its protein product is CASSRGPDQPQHF.

The chain joins TRBV20-1 to TRBJ2-1; 14 positions match TRBD2. Germline V lookup: CDR1 DFQATT, CDR2 SNEGSKA (reference sequence). The CDR3 length is 16 residues. V was clipped by 5 bases and J by 2 bases; unmatched bases: 5. CDR3 DNA: TGCAGTGCTCCCGGGACTAGCGGGAGCCCCTACAATGAGCAGTTCTTC. Translating it yields CSAPGTSGSPYNEQFF.

The V and J genes are TRBV2 and TRBJ2-6; no reliable D call. The CDR3 is 16 residues long. Germline V gives CDR1 SNHLY, CDR2 FYNNEI. V was shortened by 10 bases and J by 0 bases, with 16 bases between the two germline ends. The CDR3 loop reads CATRRGTDSGANVLTF. The CDR3 DNA follows: TGTGCCACAAGACGAGGCACTGACTCTGGGGCCAACGTCCTGACTTTC.

The gene calls are TRBV7-8 and TRBJ2-1; 7 bases agree with TRBD2. With V trimmed by 1 base and J by 8 bases, 11 bases remained unmatched. Germline V gene sequence: CDR1 SGHVS, CDR2 FQNEAQ. This CDR3 has 16 amino acids. This CDR3 is CASSLGGRATGHEQFF. DNA of the CDR3: TGTGCCAGCAGCTTAGGGGGGAGGGCCACTGGTCATGAGCAGTTCTTC.

The chain uses TRBV7-9 and TRBJ2-7; 10 positions match TRBD1. V lost 6 bases and J lost 3; bases outside the gene matches: 8. The CDR3 consists of 15 residues. CDR1 and CDR2 (germline): SEHNR, FQNEAQ (reference sequence). DNA of the CDR3: TGTGCCAGCAGACGGCCGGGACAGGGGTTCTACGAGCAGTACTTC. Protein: CASRRPGQGFYEQYF.

The chain's CDR3 is CASSLRQGARSGANVLTF. The CDR3 nucleotides read TGTGCCAGCAGTTTAAGACAGGGGGCTCGCTCTGGGGCCAACGTCCTGACTTTC. V gene TRBV12-3 or TRBV12-4 combines with J gene TRBJ2-6; 10 bases fit TRBD1. After removal of 2 bases from V and 0 bases from J, the junction contained 4 bases not matched to a gene. The CDR3 extends over 18 amino acids.

This clonotype was seen only a few times. The chain combines TRBV29-1 with TRBJ2-2; TRBD1 matches at 8 bases. V lost 7 bases, J lost 1 base, and 11 bases stayed unmatched. CDR1 is SQVTM, CDR2 ANQGSEA, per germline. This CDR3 contains 16 residues. In DNA form, the CDR3 reads TGCAGCGCCAAACCAACCGACAGGGGGAACACCGGGGAGCTGTTTTTT. Amino acid sequence: CSAKPTDRGNTGELFF.

This clonotype was found many times. The chain couples TRBV5-6 to TRBJ2-1, with TRBD1 as a possible D gene (6 bases). Trimming shortened V by 4 bases and J by 14 bases, and 19 bases separated the two germline ends. This CDR3 is 13 amino acids long. Germline loops: CDR1 SGHDT, CDR2 YYEEEE. The CDR3 region has the DNA TGTGCCAGCAGCCCCGGGACATCCCCTTTGGAGTTCTTC. Translated, it gives CASSPGTSPLEFF.

The chain combines TRBV4-2 with TRBJ1-1; D call uncertain. V shed 0 bases and J shed 1 base, with 18 bases lying between them. CDR3 length equals 18 residues. CDR1 LGHNA and CDR2 YNFKEQ come from the germline V gene. The CDR3 DNA is TGTGCCAGCAGCCAAGACGGCCGGGTCGGACGGCCGAACACTGAAGCTTTCTTT. Translating gives CASSQDGRVGRPNTEAFF.

Here the CDR3 reads CASSFLLAGGGNTQYF. The CDR3 DNA reads TGTGCCAGCAGTTTCCTTCTAGCGGGGGGTGGGAATACGCAGTATTTT. The chain has TRBV27 and TRBJ2-3; 11 nucleotides agree with TRBD2. Germline-derived CDR1 and CDR2 are MNHEY and SMNVEV (reference sequence). CDR3 length: 16 residues. After removal of 3 bases from V and 7 bases from J, the junction contained 9 bases not matched to a gene.

This clonotype was recorded a few times. The genes are TRBV6-5 and TRBJ2-5; possibly TRBD2 for D (5 bases). Germline CDR1 MNHEY, CDR2 SVGAGI. Trimming took 3 bases from V and 3 from J, leaving 11 bases between them. CDR3 length: 14 amino acids. The CDR3 loop reads CASSYGPGKETQYF. DNA for the CDR3: TGTGCCAGCAGTTATGGTCCGGGAAAAGAGACCCAGTACTTC.

The chain combines TRBV29-1 with TRBJ1-2; D is undetermined. The V gene's germline CDR1 is SQVTM and CDR2 ANQGSEA. The CDR3 length is 13 residues. Between the trimmed V and J ends, which lost 5 bases and 4 bases, there was a span of 14 bases. The CDR3 loop is CSVPAERVYGYTF. CDR3 bases: TGCAGCGTTCCCGCCGAGAGGGTCTATGGCTACACCTTC.

The genes are TRBV9 and TRBJ2-7; D not resolved. CDR1 is SGDLS, CDR2 YYNGEE, per germline. The CDR3 is 13 amino acids. V lost 6 bases, J lost 10 bases, and 20 bases lay in between. The DNA of the CDR3 is TGTGCCAGCACTAGTGAGCGATCAGGAGTACAGTACTTC. It is translated as CASTSERSGVQYF.

V gene TRBV4-1 combines with J gene TRBJ2-1, with D possibly being TRBD2 (6 bases). Germline V lookup: CDR1 MGHRA, CDR2 YSYEKL. V gave up 3 bases and J gave up 10 bases, with 31 bases separating them. This CDR3 has 19 residues. The DNA of the CDR3 is TGCGCCAGCAGCCACAAGATTATTGGCAAGGTGGGGAGGACACTCGAGCAGTTCTTC. It encodes CASSHKIIGKVGRTLEQFF.

The chain uses TRBV11-2 and TRBJ2-1, with TRBD1 identical over 7 bases. The germline V gene encodes CDR1 SGHAT and CDR2 FQNNGV. The CDR3 is made up of 15 amino acids. V was pared by 5 bases and J by 6 bases, with 10 bases of the junction left unmatched. CDR3 nucleotides: TGTGCCAGCAGCGGAGCGAGGGGGCGGCTCAATGAGCAGTTCTTC. Translating it yields CASSGARGRLNEQFF. The whole variable domain, filled in from reference TRBV11-2 and TRBJ2-1, reads EAGVAQSPRYKIIEKRQSVAFWCNPISGHATLYWYQQILGQGPKLLIQFQNNGVVDDSQLPKDRFSAERLKGVDSTLKIQPAKLEDSAVYLCASSGARGRLNEQFFGPGTRLTVL.

Only a few counts were recorded for this clonotype. The V gene is TRBV11-2, the J gene TRBJ2-2; D gene unclear. V was clipped by 1 base and J by 6 bases, with 9 bases between them. The CDR3 runs to 14 residues. Germline lookup yields CDR1 SGHAT and CDR2 FQNNGV. CDR3 in DNA: TGTGCCAGCAGCTTAGTTTGGGGTTCCGGGGAGCTGTTTTTT. Translating it yields CASSLVWGSGELFF.

The chain couples TRBV25-1 to TRBJ2-1, with 10 bases aligning to TRBD2. With 1 base clipped from V and 3 bases from J, the junction kept 3 bases outside the gene matches. Germline values: CDR1 MGHDK, CDR2 SYGVNS. This CDR3 region has 16 residues. This CDR3 reads CASSELRTSGYNEQFF. As DNA, the CDR3 is TGTGCCAGCAGTGAATTGAGGACTAGCGGCTACAATGAGCAGTTCTTC.

The V gene is TRBV7-9, the J gene TRBJ2-1; TRBD1 matches 7 bases. The CDR3 is 16 residues long. V dropped 4 bases and J dropped 0; count of bases not matched to a gene: 6. CDR1 SEHNR and CDR2 FQNEAQ come from the germline V gene (reference sequence). The CDR3 bases are TGTGCCAGCAGCTGGGAAAGGGACAGCTCCTACAATGAGCAGTTCTTC. The encoded protein is CASSWERDSSYNEQFF.

This clonotype was detected ten times or more. The chain recombines TRBV5-5 with TRBJ2-7, with D perhaps TRBD1 or TRBD2 (6 bases each). V shed 1 base and J shed 2 bases, with 10 bases lying between them. Germline CDR1 and CDR2: SGHKS and YYEKEE (reference sequence). This CDR3 has 14 amino acids. CDR3 in amino acids: CASSLKGGPYEQYV. The CDR3 DNA reads TGTGCCAGCAGCTTGAAAGGGGGGCCCTACGAGCAGTACGTC.

Many counts were recorded for this clonotype. The V and J genes are TRBV18 and TRBJ2-5; 7 bases are shared with TRBD2. Germline V gives CDR1 KGHSH, CDR2 LQKENI. The CDR3 has 15 amino acids. Losses at the gene ends were 2 bases for V and 0 bases for J; bases not matched to a gene: 3. The CDR3 spells CASSPASGHQETQYF. DNA for the CDR3: TGTGCCAGCTCACCAGCTAGCGGTCACCAAGAGACCCAGTACTTC.

This clonotype was recorded a few times. The chain couples TRBV5-4 to TRBJ1-5; D is perhaps TRBD1 (5 bases). The CDR3 contains 14 residues. The germline V gene encodes CDR1 SGHNT and CDR2 YYREEE (reference sequence). Trimming left V 2 bases short and J 6 bases short, with 12 bases between. CDR3 DNA: TGTGCCAGCAGCTTAATGGGGGGTGCTCAGCCCCAGCATTTT. As protein: CASSLMGGAQPQHF.